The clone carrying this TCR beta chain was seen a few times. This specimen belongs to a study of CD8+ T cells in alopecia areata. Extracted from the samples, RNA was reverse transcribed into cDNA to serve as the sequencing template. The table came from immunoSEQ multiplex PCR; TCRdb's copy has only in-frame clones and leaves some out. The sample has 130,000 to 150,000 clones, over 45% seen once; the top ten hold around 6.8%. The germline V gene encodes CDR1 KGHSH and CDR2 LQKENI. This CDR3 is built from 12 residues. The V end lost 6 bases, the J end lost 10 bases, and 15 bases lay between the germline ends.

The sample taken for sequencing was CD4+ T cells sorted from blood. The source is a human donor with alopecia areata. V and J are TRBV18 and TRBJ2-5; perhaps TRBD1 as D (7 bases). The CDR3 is CASSSGGTDQYF. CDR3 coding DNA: TGTGCCAGCTCTTCAGGGGGGACGGACCAGTACTTC.